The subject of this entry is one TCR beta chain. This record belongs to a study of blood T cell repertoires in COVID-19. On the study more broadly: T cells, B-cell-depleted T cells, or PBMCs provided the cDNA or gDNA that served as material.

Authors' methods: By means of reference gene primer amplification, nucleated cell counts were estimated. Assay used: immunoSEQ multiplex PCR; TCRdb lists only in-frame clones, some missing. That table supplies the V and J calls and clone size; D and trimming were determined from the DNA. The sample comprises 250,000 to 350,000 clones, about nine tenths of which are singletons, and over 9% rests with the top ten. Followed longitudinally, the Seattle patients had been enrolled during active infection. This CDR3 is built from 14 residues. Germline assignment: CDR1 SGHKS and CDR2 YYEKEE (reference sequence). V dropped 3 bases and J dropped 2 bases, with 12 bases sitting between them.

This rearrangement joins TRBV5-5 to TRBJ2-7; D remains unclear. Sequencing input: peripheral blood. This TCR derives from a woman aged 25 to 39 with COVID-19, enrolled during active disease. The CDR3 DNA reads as TGTGCCAGCAGCTCCCACAGTGGTACCTACGAGCAGTACTTC. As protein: CASSSHSGTYEQYF.